This section outlines one TCR beta chain sequence together with its context. This clonotype was seen a handful of times. This clone's antigen is unknown. Base qualities are not recorded, but no much larger clone differs from it by a single base. The data are from a study of CD8 T cells in ankylosing spondylitis (dated by TCRdb to the late 2010s). Background for the entire study: The study set out to find disease-linked TCR variants by profiling T cell receptor beta repertoires in ankylosing spondylitis patients and healthy donors. Peripheral blood was sampled, and synovial fluid was also collected from ankylosing spondylitis patients. The whole study cohort included about a hundred healthy donors and over 20 ankylosing spondylitis patients.

The sample was run on an Illumina HiSeq 2500. TCR beta libraries were prepared by quantitative 5'-RACE with molecular barcodes. As for how the authors treated the data: A new computational method based on a probabilistic model of VDJ rearrangement was used to identify disease-linked TCR variants. Starting from the raw public reads, TCRdb applied fastp trimming at Q25, assembled clones with MiXCR and retained in-frame beta chains. Each CDR3 protein gets just one entry, which takes the most common genes and DNA from the rows behind it. TCRdb, rather than the study authors, made the V and J calls. The sample data list hundreds of thousands of distinct CDR3 sequences, and 32% of these were observed just once. Approximately 4% of the sample is held by the ten biggest clonotypes. General conclusions and limits of the study: The disease-linked clones had a CD8+ phenotype and were found at relatively low frequencies in peripheral blood. The disease-linked clones were reported to be significantly enriched in matched synovial fluid samples from ankylosing spondylitis patients. Blood from ankylosing spondylitis patients appeared to be characterized by a TCR beta motif made up of fewer than ten highly homologous amino acid variants. Some TCR beta motif variants had previously been reported in synovial fluid and blood of reactive arthritis patients, which suggested common disease-initiation mechanisms.

The receptor was derived from a male donor with ankylosing spondylitis or in good health (not recorded which). The specimen was blood, either unsorted or a sorted T cell fraction (not recorded which).

The CDR3 protein: CSAPRGVERTQYF. In nucleotide form, the sequence is TGCAGTGCTCCGAGAGGGGTAGAAAGGACCCAGTACTTC. The rearrangement combines TRBV20-1 with TRBJ2-5; the D region is possibly TRBD1 or TRBD2, each matching across 5 bases. From the cysteine through the phenylalanine, the CDR3 covers 13 amino acids. This entry keeps only the CDR3 DNA: 39 bases, framed from base 1. The junction shows trimming of 5 bases on V and 7 bases on J, plus 17 bases between the germline ends. The germline V gene (reference sequence) supplies CDR1 DFQATT and CDR2 SNEGSKA.